The source of this T cell receptor beta chain is a study of blood T cell repertoires in COVID-19. Study as a whole: Acute and convalescent COVID-19 samples came from the United States, Italy and Spain. T cells, B-cell-depleted T cells, or PBMCs provided the cDNA or gDNA that served as material.

Germline CDR1 SGHRS, CDR2 YFSETQ. The junction had 10 bases not matched to a gene; V was cut back by 4 bases and J by 5 bases. CDR3 size: 15 residues. In the original workflow: Amplification from reference gene primers served as the basis for estimated nucleated cell counts. Assay used: immunoSEQ multiplex PCR; TCRdb lists only in-frame clones, some missing. The V and J calls and clone size were taken over from that table, and D and trimming were inferred from the DNA. The sample carries 300,000 or so clones, around 92% recorded once. The TCR comes from a man between 18 and 35 years old who had recovered from COVID-19. Input material: peripheral blood. The chain uses TRBV5-1 and TRBJ2-5, with TRBD2 matching 8 bases. Here the CDR3 reads CASSGGTPGGETQYF. The CDR3 bases are TGCGCCAGCAGCGGCGGGACACCGGGGGGGGAGACCCAGTACTTC.